The 20 T cell receptor beta chains presented below share a single source sample, sequenced in a study of Ad26.COV2.S vaccination and SARS-CoV-2 variants. Clones were read by immunoSEQ multiplex PCR, and TCRdb kept only the in-frame ones, dropping some. Among around 300,000 clones listed, about 90% were seen once. The treatment here: around 19 received Ad26.COV2.S at low or high dose, single or two shots; about five received placebo; per-sample allocation not given. The study sampled participants on day 63 after the first vaccine or placebo injection. The material was peripheral blood, obtained in a trial of Ad26.COV2.S vaccine versus placebo. The receptor set was obtained from a person between 18 and 59 years old who received the Ad26.COV2.S COVID-19 vaccine or a placebo.

The sample holds one count of this clone. The rearrangement joins TRBV19 to TRBJ1-3; D not resolved. Germline-derived CDR1 and CDR2 are LNHDA and SQIVND (reference sequence). This CDR3 region has 15 residues. With 0 bases removed from V and 4 bases from J, the gap between germline ends came to 10 bases. The DNA for the CDR3 is TGTGCCAGTAGTATAGAAGGTCAAAAAGGAAACACCATATATTTT. Protein product: CASSIEGQKGNTIYF.

The rearrangement uses TRBV3-1 (or the pseudogene TRBV3-2) and TRBJ1-4, with D unresolved. The CDR3 runs 17 residues. Trimming took off 1 base at V and 2 bases at J, with 14 bases between the two ends. The V gene's germline CDR1 is LGHDT and CDR2 YNNKEL (reference sequence). The CDR3 coding sequence is TGTGCCAGCAGCCAAGTATATTTGACCGGTACTAATGAAAAACTGTTTTTT. Its translation: CASSQVYLTGTNEKLFF.

This chain links TRBV5-1 with TRBJ1-1; D might be TRBD1 (5 bases). Trimming left V 0 bases short and J 7 bases short, with 13 bases between. The CDR3 has 14 residues. The germline CDR1 and CDR2 sequences are SGHRS and YFSETQ. The CDR3 here is CASSLAGDGFEAFF. CDR3 DNA sequence: TGCGCCAGCAGCTTGGCCGGGGACGGGTTTGAAGCTTTCTTT.

The V gene is TRBV6-5, the J gene TRBJ1-2, with D possibly being TRBD1 (5 bases). In germline, CDR1 is MNHEY, CDR2 SVGAGI. The CDR3 covers 15 residues. The V end lost 5 bases, the J end lost 3 bases, and 16 bases lay between the germline ends. CDR3 loop: CASSPGTRGDYGYTF. The DNA of the CDR3 is TGTGCCAGCAGTCCTGGGACGCGAGGCGACTATGGCTACACCTTC.

Notes on this clone: Within the sample, other DNA sequences also encode this same CDR3. The CDR3 loop reads CASSPPGQGNQPQHF. CDR3 coding DNA: TGTGCCAGCTCACCGCCGGGACAGGGCAATCAGCCCCAGCATTTT. The gene calls are TRBV18 and TRBJ1-5, with 8 bases identical to TRBD1. V was clipped by 3 bases and J by 2 bases; unmatched bases: 3. The CDR3 runs 15 residues. The germline V gene encodes CDR1 KGHSH and CDR2 LQKENI.

Concerning this clone itself: The same CDR3 is also encoded by other DNA sequences in this sample. The chain uses TRBV5-6 and TRBJ1-1, with D unresolved. Trimming left V 2 bases short and J 7 bases short, with 12 bases between. Germline assignment: CDR1 SGHDT and CDR2 YYEEEE. The CDR3 sequence is 13 residues long. The CDR3 sequence is CASSLVGAGEAFF. The CDR3 DNA is TGTGCCAGCAGCTTAGTCGGAGCTGGTGAAGCTTTCTTT.

The chain uses TRBV3-1 (or the pseudogene TRBV3-2) and TRBJ2-2, with D unclear. The germline CDR1 and CDR2 sequences are LGHDT and YNNKEL (reference sequence). With 4 bases removed from V and 8 bases from J, the gap between germline ends came to 8 bases. The CDR3 runs 12 residues. The CDR3 DNA sequence: TGTGCCAGCAGCCTTCTCACAGGGGAGCTGTTTTTT. Translation: CASSLLTGELFF.

The count of this clone is one. In the same sample, other DNA sequences code for this CDR3. The chain employs TRBV4-1 and TRBJ1-3; unclear D gene. This CDR3 has 14 residues. Trimming cost V 1 base and J 2 bases, with 6 bases left between them. Germline V gene data show CDR1 as MGHRA and CDR2 as YSYEKL. Here the CDR3 DNA reads TGCGCCAGCAGCCAAGTAGGACCTGGAAACACCATATATTTT. It specifies CASSQVGPGNTIYF.

The chain combines TRBV5-1 with TRBJ2-2; D not resolved. CDR1 is SGHRS and CDR2 is YFSETQ in the germline V gene. Trimming removed 4 bases from V and 3 bases from J, with 13 bases in between. CDR3 length: 15 residues. Written as DNA, the CDR3 is TGCGCCAGCAGCCTCTCCTCGGTGGACACCGGGGAGCTGTTTTTT. Its translation: CASSLSSVDTGELFF.

This chain connects TRBV24-1 to TRBJ1-1, with D possibly TRBD1 on 5 matching bases. Germline V gene lookup returns CDR1 KGHDR and CDR2 SFDVKD. The V and J ends lost 3 bases and 0 bases respectively, with 10 bases between them. The CDR3 is made up of 15 amino acids. The CDR3 DNA follows: TGTGCCACCAGTGATGGCGGGGGGATGAACACTGAAGCTTTCTTT. Translation gives CATSDGGGMNTEAFF.

The chain is built from TRBV2 and TRBJ1-2, with D perhaps TRBD1 (5 bases). Trimming took 4 bases from V and 8 from J, leaving 17 bases between them. This CDR3 region has 14 residues. Germline CDR1 is SNHLY and CDR2 is FYNNEI. This chain's CDR3 is CASSVLVGTGGYTF. The CDR3, as DNA: TGTGCCAGCAGTGTCTTGGTCGGGACGGGAGGCTACACCTTC.

This chain connects TRBV11-3 to TRBJ2-1; D is uncertain. The CDR3 sequence is 13 residues long. V was pared by 0 bases and J by 4 bases, with 4 bases between. Looked up from germline, CDR1 is SGHNT and CDR2 is YENEEA. The CDR3 protein is CASSLELYNEQFF. CDR3 DNA sequence: TGTGCCAGCAGCTTAGAACTTTACAATGAGCAGTTCTTC. The variable domain in full, with the rest retrieved from reference TRBV11-3 and TRBJ2-1, is EAGVVQSPRYKIIEKKQPVAFWCNPISGHNTLYWYLQNLGQGPELLIRYENEEAVDDSQLPKDRFSAERLKGVDSTLKIQPAELGDSAVYLCASSLELYNEQFFGPGTRLTVL.

The chain links TRBV9 to TRBJ1-1; maybe TRBD1 (5 bases). The length of the CDR3 is 12 residues. The germline gives CDR1 SGDLS, CDR2 YYNGEE. Trimming shortened V by 3 bases and J by 11 bases, and 14 bases separated the two germline ends. The CDR3 region is CASSALHGAAFF. The CDR3 nucleotides read TGTGCCAGCAGCGCCCTGCACGGGGCGGCTTTCTTT.

The chain links TRBV29-1 to TRBJ2-1, with 14 bases identical to TRBD2. Germline V gene data show CDR1 as SQVTM and CDR2 as ANQGSEA. With 7 bases clipped from V and 10 bases from J, the junction kept 6 bases outside the gene matches. The CDR3 consists of 13 residues. CDR3 nucleotide sequence: TGCAGCGGGGGACTAGCGGGAGTCGAAGAGCAGTTCTTC. Protein sequence: CSGGLAGVEEQFF.

The chain recombines TRBV18 with TRBJ1-6; D is ambiguous. The CDR3 is 13 residues long. The germline V gene has CDR1 KGHSH and CDR2 LQKENI. V was cut by 4 bases and J by 5 bases, with 6 bases left in between. The CDR3 is CASSQQNNSPLHF. CDR3 in DNA: TGTGCCAGCTCACAGCAGAATAATTCACCCCTCCACTTT.

This chain links TRBV6-1 with TRBJ2-7; D is undetermined. The germline CDR1 and CDR2 sequences are MNHNS and SASEGT. The germline V and J ends were trimmed by 2 bases and 0 bases, with 5 bases remaining between them. There are 13 residues in the CDR3. CDR3 loop: CASSEIGSYEQYV. In DNA form, the CDR3 reads TGTGCCAGCAGTGAAATCGGCTCCTACGAGCAGTACGTC.

V usage is TRBV7-9 and J usage is TRBJ2-1; possible D gene TRBD2, 5 bases. Germline-derived CDR1 and CDR2 are SEHNR and FQNEAQ (reference sequence). CDR3 length: 13 residues. Trimming shortened V by 7 bases and J by 8 bases, and 15 bases separated the two germline ends. CDR3 sequence reads: CASTQNLADEQFF. The CDR3 DNA reads as TGTGCCAGCACCCAAAATCTAGCAGATGAGCAGTTCTTC.

The count of this clone is one. The rearrangement joins TRBV4-2 to TRBJ1-2; D possibly corresponds to TRBD1 (5 bases). Trimming left V 1 base short and J 4 bases short, with 19 bases between. The germline CDR1 and CDR2 sequences are LGHNA and YNFKEQ. The CDR3 runs 17 residues. The CDR3 sequence: CASSQVHGAEAFYGYTF. In DNA, the CDR3 is TGTGCCAGCAGCCAAGTACACGGGGCCGAAGCGTTCTATGGCTACACCTTC.

This clone was seen just once. The CDR3 loop reads CASSHSGGAGVPWNEQFF. The CDR3 region has the DNA TGTGCCAGCAGCCATTCGGGGGGAGCGGGAGTCCCCTGGAATGAGCAGTTCTTC. The V and J genes are TRBV3-1 (or the pseudogene TRBV3-2) and TRBJ2-1; 8 positions agree with TRBD2. Germline V gene data show CDR1 as LGHDT and CDR2 as YNNKEL (reference sequence). The trim removed 3 bases at V and 7 bases at J, leaving 17 bases unmatched. The CDR3 extends over 18 amino acids.

This chain links TRBV18 with TRBJ1-6; D is uncertain. The germline gives CDR1 KGHSH, CDR2 LQKENI. The CDR3 runs to 16 residues. The V end was cut by 3 bases, the J end by 7 bases, with 16 bases between. CDR3 sequence reads: CASSPATPLENSPLHF. Here the CDR3 DNA reads TGTGCCAGCTCACCCGCGACACCCCTGGAAAATTCACCCCTCCACTTT.